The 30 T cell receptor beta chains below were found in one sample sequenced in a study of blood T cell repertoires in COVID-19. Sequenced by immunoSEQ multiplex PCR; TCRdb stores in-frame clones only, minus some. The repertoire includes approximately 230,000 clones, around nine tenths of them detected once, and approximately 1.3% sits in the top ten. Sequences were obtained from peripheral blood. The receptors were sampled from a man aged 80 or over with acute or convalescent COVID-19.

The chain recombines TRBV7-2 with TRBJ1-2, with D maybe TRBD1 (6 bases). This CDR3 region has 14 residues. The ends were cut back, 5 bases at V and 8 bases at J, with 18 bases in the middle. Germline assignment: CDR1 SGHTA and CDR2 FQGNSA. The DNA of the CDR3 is TGTGCCAGCAGCCAACAAGGGACACCGGGAGGCTACACCTTC. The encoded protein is CASSQQGTPGGYTF.

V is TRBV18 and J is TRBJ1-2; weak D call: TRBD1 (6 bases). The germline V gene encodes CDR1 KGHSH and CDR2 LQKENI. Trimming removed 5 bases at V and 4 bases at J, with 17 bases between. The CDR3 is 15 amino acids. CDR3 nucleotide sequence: TGTGCCAGCTCAGCAGGGGTCCCCGGACTCTATGGCTACACCTTC. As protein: CASSAGVPGLYGYTF.

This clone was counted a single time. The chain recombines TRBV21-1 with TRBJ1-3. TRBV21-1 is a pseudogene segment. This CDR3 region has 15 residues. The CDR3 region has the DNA TGTGCCAGCAGCAAAGAGGAGGGTGGTGGAAACACCATATATTTT. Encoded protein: CASSKEEGGGNTIYF.

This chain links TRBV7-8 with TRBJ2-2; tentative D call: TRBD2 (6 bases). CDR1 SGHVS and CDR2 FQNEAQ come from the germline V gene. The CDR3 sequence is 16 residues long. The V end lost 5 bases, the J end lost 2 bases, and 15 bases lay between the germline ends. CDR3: CASSVRSGLNTGELFF. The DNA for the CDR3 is TGTGCCAGCAGCGTACGGTCGGGACTTAACACCGGGGAGCTGTTTTTT.

This CDR3 is CSCRTGEGSPLHF. In nucleotides, the CDR3 is TGCAGCTGCAGGACAGGGGAAGGTTCACCCCTCCACTTT. V gene TRBV29-1 combines with J gene TRBJ1-6; TRBD1 matches 9 bases. The CDR3 covers 13 residues. V shed 8 bases, J shed 9 bases, and the junction held 8 bases outside the gene matches. Germline CDR1 SQVTM, CDR2 ANQGSEA. Filled out from reference TRBV29-1 and TRBJ1-6, the complete variable domain reads SAVISQKPSRDICQRGTSLTIQCQVDSQVTMMFWYRQQPGQSLTLIATANQGSEATYESGFVIDKFPISRPNLTFSTLTVSNMSPEDSSIYLCSCRTGEGSPLHFGNGTRLTVT.

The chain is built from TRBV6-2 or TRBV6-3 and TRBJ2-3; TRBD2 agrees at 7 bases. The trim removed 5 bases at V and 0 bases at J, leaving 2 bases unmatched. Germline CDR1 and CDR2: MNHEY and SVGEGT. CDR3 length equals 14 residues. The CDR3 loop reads CASSPGGSTDTQYF. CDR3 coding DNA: TGTGCCAGCAGTCCCGGGGGGAGCACAGATACGCAGTATTTT.

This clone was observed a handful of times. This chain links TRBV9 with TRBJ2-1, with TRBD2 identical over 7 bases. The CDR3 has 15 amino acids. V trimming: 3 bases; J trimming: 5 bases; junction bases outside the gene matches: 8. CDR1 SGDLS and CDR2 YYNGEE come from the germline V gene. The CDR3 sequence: CASSAGGATHNEQFF. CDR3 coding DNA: TGTGCCAGCAGCGCGGGGGGTGCAACACACAATGAGCAGTTCTTC.

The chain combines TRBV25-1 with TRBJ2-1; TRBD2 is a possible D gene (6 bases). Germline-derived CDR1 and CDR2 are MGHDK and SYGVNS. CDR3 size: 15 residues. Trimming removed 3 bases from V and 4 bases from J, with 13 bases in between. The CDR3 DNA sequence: TGTGCCAGCAGTGATAAGATAGCGGCATACAATGAGCAGTTCTTC. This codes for CASSDKIAAYNEQFF.

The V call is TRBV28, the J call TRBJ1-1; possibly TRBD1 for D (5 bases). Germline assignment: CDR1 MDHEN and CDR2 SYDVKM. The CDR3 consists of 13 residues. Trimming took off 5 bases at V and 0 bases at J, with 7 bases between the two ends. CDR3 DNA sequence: TGTGCCAGCAGTAGACAGATGAACACTGAAGCTTTCTTT. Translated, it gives CASSRQMNTEAFF.

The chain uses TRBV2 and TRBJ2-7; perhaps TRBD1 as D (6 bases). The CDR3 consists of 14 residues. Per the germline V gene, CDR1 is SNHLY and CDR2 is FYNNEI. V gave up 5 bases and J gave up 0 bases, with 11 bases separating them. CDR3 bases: TGTGCCAGCAGTACCCGGGACATCTCCTACGAGCAGTACTTC. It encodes CASSTRDISYEQYF.

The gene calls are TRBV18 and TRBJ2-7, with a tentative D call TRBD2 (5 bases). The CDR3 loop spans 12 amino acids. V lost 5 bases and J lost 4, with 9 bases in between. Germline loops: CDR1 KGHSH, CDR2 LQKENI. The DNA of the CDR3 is TGTGCCAGCTCATCAGCGGCTTACGAGCAGTACTTC. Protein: CASSSAAYEQYF.

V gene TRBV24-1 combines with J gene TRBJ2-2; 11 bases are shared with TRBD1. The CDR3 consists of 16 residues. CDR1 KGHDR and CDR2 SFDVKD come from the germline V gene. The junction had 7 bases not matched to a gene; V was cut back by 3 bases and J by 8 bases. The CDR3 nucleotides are TGTGCCACCAGTGATGGGACAGGGGGGAGAAATGGGGAGCTGTTTTTT. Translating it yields CATSDGTGGRNGELFF.

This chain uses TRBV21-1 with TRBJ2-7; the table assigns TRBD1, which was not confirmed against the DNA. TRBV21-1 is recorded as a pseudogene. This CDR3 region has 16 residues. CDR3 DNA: TGTGCCAGCAGCCCCCCCTGGGACAGGGTCGCCTACGAGCAGTACTTC. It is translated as CASSPPWDRVAYEQYF.

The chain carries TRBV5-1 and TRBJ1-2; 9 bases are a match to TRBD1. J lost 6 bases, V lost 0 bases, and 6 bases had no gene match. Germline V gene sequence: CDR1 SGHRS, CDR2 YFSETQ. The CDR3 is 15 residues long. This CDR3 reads CASSLATGGAHGYTF. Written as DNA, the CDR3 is TGCGCCAGCAGCTTGGCCACAGGGGGCGCGCATGGCTACACCTTC.

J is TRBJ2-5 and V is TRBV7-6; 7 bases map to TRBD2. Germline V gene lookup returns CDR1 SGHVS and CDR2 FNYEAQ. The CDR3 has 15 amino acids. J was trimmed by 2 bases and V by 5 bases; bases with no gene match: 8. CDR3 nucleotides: TGTGCCAGCAGCAGTCTAGCGGCGTCTCAAGAGACCCAGTACTTC. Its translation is CASSSLAASQETQYF.

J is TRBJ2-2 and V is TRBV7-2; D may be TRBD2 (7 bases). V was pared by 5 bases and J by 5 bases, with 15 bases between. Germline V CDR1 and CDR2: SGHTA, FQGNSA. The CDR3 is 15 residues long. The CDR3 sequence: CASSPWGGPTGELFF. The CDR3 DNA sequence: TGTGCCAGCAGCCCTTGGGGGGGGCCGACCGGGGAGCTGTTTTTT.

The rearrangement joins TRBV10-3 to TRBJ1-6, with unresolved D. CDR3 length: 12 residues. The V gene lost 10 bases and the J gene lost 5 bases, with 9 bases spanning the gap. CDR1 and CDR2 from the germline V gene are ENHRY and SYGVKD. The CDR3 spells CATRADNSPLHF. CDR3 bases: TGTGCCACCCGAGCCGATAATTCACCCCTCCACTTT.

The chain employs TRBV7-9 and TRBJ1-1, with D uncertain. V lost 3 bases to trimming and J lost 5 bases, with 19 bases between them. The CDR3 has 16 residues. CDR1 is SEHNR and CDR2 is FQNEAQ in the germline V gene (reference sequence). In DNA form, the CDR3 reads TGTGCCAGCAGCTTTTCGCTGATCCCAAGGGAGACTGAAGCTTTCTTT. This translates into CASSFSLIPRETEAFF.

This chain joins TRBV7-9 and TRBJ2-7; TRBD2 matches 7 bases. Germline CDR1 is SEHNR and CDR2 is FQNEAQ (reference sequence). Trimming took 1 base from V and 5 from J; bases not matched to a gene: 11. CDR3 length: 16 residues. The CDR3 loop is CASSLGAAGASDEQYF. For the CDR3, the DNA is TGTGCCAGCAGCTTAGGTGCGGCGGGAGCGTCTGACGAGCAGTACTTC. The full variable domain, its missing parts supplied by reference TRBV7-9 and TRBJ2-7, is DTGVSQNPRHKITKRGQNVTFRCDPISEHNRLYWYRQTLGQGPEFLTYFQNEAQLEKSRLLSDRFSAERPKGSFSTLEIQRTEQGDSAMYLCASSLGAAGASDEQYFGPGTRLTVT.

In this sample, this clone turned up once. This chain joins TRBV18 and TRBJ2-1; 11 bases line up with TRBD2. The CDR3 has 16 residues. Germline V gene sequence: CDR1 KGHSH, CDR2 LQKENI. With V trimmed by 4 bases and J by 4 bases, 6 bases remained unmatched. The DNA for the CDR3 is TGTGCCAGCTCACAAACGCTAGCGGGGGGTTACAATGAGCAGTTCTTC. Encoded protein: CASSQTLAGGYNEQFF.

The CDR3 sequence is CASIRDHGTGELFF. The CDR3 nucleotides read TGTGCCAGCATCCGAGATCACGGCACCGGGGAGCTGTTTTTT. The rearrangement uses TRBV28 and TRBJ2-2; D gene uncertain. The CDR3 is made up of 14 amino acids. Germline CDR1 reads MDHEN; CDR2 reads SYDVKM. V was shortened by 7 bases and J by 4 bases, with 13 bases between the two germline ends.

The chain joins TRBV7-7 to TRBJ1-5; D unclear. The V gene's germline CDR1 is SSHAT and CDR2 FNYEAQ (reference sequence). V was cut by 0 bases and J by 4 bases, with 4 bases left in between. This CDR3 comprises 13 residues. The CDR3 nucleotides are TGTGCCAGCAGCTTAGCCTATAATCAGCCCCAGCATTTT. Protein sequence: CASSLAYNQPQHF.

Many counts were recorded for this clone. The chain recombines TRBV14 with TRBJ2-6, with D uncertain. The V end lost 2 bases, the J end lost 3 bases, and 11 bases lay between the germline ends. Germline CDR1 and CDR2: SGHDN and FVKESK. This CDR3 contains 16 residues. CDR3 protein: CASSQNSLLGANVLTF. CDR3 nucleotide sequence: TGTGCCAGCAGCCAAAACAGCCTCCTTGGGGCCAACGTCCTGACTTTC.

CDR3 coding DNA: TGTGCCAGCAGCTTCCAGGGCACGTCCTATCACGAGCAGTACTTC. Translation: CASSFQGTSYHEQYF. The chain uses TRBV7-3 and TRBJ2-7; a weak D match, TRBD1 (5 bases). CDR1 SGHTA and CDR2 FQGTGA come from the germline V gene. This CDR3 is 15 amino acids long. Trimming took off 3 bases at V and 5 bases at J, with 17 bases between the two ends.

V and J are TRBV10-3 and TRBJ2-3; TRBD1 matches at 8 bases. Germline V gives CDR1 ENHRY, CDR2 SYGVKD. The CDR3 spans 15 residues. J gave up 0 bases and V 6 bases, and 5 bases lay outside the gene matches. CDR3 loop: CAISPRTGSTDTQYF. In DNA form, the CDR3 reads TGTGCCATCAGCCCGCGGACAGGGAGCACAGATACGCAGTATTTT.

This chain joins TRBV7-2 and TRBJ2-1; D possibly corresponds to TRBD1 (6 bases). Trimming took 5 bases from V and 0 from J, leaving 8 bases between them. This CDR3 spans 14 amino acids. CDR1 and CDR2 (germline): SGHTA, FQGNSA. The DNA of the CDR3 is TGTGCCAGCAGCAAGGACAGCTCCTACAATGAGCAGTTCTTC. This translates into CASSKDSSYNEQFF.

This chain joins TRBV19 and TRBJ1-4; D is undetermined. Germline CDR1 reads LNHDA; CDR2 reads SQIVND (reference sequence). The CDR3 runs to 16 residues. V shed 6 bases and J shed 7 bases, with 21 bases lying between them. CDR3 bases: TGTGCCAGTAGACCCGAATCACACGGAGGTCGTGAAAAACTGTTTTTT. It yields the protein CASRPESHGGREKLFF.

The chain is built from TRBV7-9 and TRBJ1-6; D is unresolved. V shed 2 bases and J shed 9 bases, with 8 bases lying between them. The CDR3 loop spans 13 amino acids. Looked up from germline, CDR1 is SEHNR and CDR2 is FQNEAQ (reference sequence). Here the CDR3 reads CASSLSGSSPLHF. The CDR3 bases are TGTGCCAGCAGCTTAAGCGGGAGTTCACCCCTCCACTTT.

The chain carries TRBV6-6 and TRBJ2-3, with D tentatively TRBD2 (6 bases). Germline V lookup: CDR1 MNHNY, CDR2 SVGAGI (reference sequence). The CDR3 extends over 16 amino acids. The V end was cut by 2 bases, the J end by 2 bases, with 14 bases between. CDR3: CASSYGAGRLTDTQYF. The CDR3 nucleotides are TGTGCCAGCAGTTACGGAGCGGGCCGACTCACAGATACGCAGTATTTT.

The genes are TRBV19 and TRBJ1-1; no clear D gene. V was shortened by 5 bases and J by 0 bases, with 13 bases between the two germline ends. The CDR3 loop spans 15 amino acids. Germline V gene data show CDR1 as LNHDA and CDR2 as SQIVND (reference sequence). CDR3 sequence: CASSPRTGVNTEAFF. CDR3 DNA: TGTGCCAGTAGTCCCCGGACCGGGGTGAACACTGAAGCTTTCTTT.